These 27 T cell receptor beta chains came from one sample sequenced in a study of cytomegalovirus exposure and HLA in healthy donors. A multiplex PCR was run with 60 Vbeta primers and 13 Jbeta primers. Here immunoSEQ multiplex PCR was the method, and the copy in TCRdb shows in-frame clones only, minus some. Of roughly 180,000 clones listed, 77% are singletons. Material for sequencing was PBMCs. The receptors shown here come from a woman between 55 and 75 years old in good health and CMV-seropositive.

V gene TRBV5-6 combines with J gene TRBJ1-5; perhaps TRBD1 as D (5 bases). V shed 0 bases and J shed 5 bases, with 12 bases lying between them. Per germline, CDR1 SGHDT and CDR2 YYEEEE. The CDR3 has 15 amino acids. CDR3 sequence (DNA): TGTGCCAGCAGCTTGGGGGGGGATCGGGATCAGCCCCAGCATTTT. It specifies CASSLGGDRDQPQHF.

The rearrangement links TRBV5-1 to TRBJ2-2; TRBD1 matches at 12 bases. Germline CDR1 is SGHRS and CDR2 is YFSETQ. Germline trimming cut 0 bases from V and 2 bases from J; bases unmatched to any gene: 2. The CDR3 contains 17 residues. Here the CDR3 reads CASSLEGTGGNTGELFF. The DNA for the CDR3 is TGCGCCAGCAGCTTGGAGGGGACAGGGGGCAACACCGGGGAGCTGTTTTTT. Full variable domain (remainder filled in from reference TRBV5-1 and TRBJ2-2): KAGVTQTPRYLIKTRGQQVTLSCSPISGHRSVSWYQQTPGQGLQFLFEYFSETQRNKGNFPGRFSGRQFSNSRSEMNVSTLELGDSALYLCASSLEGTGGNTGELFFGEGSRLTVL.

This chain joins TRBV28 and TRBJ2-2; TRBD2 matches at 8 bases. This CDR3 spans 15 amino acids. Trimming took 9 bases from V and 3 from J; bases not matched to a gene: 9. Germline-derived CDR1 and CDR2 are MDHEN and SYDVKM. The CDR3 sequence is CASFEGGGYTGELFF. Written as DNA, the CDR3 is TGTGCCAGTTTTGAAGGCGGGGGGTACACCGGGGAGCTGTTTTTT.

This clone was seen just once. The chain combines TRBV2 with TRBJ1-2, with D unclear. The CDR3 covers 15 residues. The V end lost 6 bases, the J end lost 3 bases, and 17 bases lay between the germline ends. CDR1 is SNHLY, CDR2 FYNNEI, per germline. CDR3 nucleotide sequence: TGTGCCAGCAGCCTGAAGCGGACGGACCACTATGGCTACACCTTC. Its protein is CASSLKRTDHYGYTF.

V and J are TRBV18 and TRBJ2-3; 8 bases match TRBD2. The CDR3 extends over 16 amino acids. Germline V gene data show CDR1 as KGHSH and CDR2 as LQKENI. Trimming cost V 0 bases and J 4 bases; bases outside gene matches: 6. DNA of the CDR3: TGTGCCAGCTCACCACCTAGCGGGGCGGGCGCAGATACGCAGTATTTT. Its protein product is CASSPPSGAGADTQYF.

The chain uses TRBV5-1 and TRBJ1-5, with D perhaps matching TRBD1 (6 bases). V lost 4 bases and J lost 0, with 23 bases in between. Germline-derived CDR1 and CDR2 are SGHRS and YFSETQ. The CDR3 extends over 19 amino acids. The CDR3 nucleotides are TGCGCCAGCAGCCCATGGGCGAGGGGACAAATAATTAGCAATCAGCCCCAGCATTTT. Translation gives CASSPWARGQIISNQPQHF.

CDR3 sequence: CASSIPSGRAHEQYF. CDR3 nucleotide sequence: TGTGCCAGTAGTATCCCTTCCGGGAGGGCCCACGAGCAGTACTTC. V gene TRBV19 combines with J gene TRBJ2-7, with 8 nucleotides matching TRBD2. With V trimmed by 3 bases and J by 5 bases, 9 bases remained unmatched. Per germline, CDR1 LNHDA and CDR2 SQIVND (reference sequence). The CDR3 length is 15 residues.

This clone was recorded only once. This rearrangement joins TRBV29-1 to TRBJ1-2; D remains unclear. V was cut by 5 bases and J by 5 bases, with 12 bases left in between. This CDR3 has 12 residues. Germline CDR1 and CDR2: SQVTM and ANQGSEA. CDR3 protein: CSVSQEGYGYTF. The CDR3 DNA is TGCAGCGTTTCCCAGGAGGGATATGGCTACACCTTC.

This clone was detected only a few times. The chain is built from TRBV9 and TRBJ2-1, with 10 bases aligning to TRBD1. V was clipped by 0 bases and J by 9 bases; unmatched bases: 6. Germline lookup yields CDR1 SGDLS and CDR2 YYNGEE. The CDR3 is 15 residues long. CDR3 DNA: TGTGCCAGCAGCGTAGGAGACAGGGGGCCGGGTGAGCAGTTCTTC. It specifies CASSVGDRGPGEQFF.

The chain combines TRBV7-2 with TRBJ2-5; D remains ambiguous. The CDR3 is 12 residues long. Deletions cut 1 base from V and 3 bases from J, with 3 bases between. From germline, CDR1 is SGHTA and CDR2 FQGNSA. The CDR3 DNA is TGTGCCAGCAGCTTAGTTAAAGAGACCCAGTACTTC. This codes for CASSLVKETQYF.

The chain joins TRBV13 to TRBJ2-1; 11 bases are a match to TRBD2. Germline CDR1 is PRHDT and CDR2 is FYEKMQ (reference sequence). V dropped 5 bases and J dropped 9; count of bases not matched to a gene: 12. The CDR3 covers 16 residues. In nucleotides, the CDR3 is TGTGCCAGCAGCGGGATAGCGGGAGGGAGCCGTGGTGAGCAGTTCTTC. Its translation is CASSGIAGGSRGEQFF.

The CDR3, as DNA: TGTGCCAGCAGCTTAGGAGGGACAGTGGTAAATGAGCAGTTCTTC. Translating it yields CASSLGGTVVNEQFF. This chain uses TRBV7-9 with TRBJ2-1, with 7 nucleotides matching TRBD1. The J segment lost 7 bases and the V segment lost 1 base, leaving 7 bases of the junction unmatched. Germline loops: CDR1 SEHNR, CDR2 FQNEAQ (reference sequence). The CDR3 spans 15 residues.

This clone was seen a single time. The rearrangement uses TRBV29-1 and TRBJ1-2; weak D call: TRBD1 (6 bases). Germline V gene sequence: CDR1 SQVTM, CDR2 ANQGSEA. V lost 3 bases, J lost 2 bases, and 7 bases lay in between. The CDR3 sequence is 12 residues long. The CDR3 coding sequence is TGCAGCGTTGAGGACAGCAACTATGGCTACACCTTC. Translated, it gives CSVEDSNYGYTF.

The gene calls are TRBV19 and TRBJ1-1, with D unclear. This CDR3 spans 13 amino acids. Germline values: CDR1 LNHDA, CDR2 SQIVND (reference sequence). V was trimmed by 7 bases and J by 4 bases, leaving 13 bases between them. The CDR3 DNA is TGTGCCAGTAATCAGCGATTGGGCACTGAAGCTTTCTTT. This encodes CASNQRLGTEAFF.

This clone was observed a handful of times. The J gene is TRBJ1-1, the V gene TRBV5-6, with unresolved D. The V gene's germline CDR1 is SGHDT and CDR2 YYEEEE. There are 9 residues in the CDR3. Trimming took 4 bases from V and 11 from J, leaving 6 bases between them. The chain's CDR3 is CASSAGAFF. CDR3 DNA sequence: TGTGCCAGCAGCGCGGGGGCTTTCTTT.

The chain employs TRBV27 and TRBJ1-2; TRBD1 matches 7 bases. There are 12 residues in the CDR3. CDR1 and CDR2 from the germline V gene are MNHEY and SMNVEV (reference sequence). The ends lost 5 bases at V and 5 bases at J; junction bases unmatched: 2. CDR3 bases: TGTGCCAGCAGTGACAGGGAGTATGGCTACACCTTC. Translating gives CASSDREYGYTF.

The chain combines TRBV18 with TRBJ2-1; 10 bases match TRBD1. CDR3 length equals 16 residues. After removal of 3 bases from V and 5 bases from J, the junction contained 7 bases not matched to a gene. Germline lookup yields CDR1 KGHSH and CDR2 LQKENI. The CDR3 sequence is CASSPPGQGSHNEQFF. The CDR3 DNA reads TGTGCCAGCTCACCTCCGGGACAGGGGTCGCACAATGAGCAGTTCTTC.

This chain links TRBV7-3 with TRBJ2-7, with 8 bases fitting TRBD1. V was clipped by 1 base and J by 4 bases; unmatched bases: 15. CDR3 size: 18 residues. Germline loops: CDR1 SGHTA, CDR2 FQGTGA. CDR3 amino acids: CASSLNPSTGTGTYEQYF. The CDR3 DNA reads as TGTGCCAGCAGCTTAAACCCTTCAACCGGGACAGGTACTTACGAGCAGTACTTC.

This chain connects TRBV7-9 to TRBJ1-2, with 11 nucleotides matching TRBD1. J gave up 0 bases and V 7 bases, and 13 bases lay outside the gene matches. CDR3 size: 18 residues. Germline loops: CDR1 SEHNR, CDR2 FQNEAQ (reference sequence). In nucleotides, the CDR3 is TGTGCCAGCATAAGGACTCCGGGACAGGGGGTAACTAACTATGGCTACACCTTC. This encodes CASIRTPGQGVTNYGYTF.

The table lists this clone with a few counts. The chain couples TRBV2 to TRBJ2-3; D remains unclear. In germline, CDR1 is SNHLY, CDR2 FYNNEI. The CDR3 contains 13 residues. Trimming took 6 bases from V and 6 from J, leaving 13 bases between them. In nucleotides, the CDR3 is TGTGCCAGCAGGACGACCCCGAGGGATACGCAGTATTTT. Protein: CASRTTPRDTQYF.

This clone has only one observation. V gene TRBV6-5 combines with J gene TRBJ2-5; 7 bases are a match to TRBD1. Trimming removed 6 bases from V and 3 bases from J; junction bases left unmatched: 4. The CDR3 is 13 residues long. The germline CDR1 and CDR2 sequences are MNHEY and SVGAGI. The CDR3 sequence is CASSPGTEETQYF. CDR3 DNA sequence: TGTGCCAGCAGCCCTGGGACAGAAGAGACCCAGTACTTC.

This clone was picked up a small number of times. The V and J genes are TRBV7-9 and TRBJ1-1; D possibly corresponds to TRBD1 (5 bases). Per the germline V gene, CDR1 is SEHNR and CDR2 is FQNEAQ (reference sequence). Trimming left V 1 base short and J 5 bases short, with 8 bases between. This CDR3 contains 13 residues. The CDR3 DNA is TGTGCCAGCAGCTTAGAGGGGAGGACTGAAGCTTTCTTT. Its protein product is CASSLEGRTEAFF.

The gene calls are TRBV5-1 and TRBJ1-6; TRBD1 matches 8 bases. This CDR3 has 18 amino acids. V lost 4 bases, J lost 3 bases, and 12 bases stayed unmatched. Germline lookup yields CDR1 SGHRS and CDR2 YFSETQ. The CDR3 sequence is CASSPQGADSVYNSPLHF. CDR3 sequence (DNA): TGCGCCAGCAGCCCGCAGGGGGCTGACTCCGTCTATAATTCACCCCTCCACTTT.

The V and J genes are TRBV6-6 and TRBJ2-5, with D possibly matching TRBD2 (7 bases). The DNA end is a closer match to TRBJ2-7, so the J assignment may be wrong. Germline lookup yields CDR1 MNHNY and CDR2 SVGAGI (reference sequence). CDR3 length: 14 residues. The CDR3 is CASNPFGGQYEQYF. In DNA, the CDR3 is TGTGCCAGCAATCCCTTCGGGGGGCAATACGAGCAGTACTTC.

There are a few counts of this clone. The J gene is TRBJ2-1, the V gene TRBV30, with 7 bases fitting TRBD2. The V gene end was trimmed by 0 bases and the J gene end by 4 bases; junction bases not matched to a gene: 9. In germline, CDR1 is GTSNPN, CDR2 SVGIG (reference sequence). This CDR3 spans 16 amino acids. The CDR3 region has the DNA TGTGCCTGGAGTGTAGGGCTTGGCGGGAGTTACAATGAGCAGTTCTTC. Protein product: CAWSVGLGGSYNEQFF.

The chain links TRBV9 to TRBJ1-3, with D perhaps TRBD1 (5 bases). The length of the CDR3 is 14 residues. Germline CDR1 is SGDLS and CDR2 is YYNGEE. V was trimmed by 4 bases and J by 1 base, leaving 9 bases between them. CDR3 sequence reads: CASSSQGSGNTIYF. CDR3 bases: TGTGCCAGCAGCTCCCAGGGTTCTGGAAACACCATATATTTT.

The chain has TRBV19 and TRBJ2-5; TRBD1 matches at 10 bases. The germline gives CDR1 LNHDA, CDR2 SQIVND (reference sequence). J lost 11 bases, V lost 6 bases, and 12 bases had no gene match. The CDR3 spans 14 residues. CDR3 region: CASRTTGGAGEQYF. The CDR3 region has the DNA TGTGCCAGTAGAACGACAGGGGGCGCGGGGGAGCAGTACTTC.